This is a list of T cell receptor beta chains from one sample in a study of blood T cell repertoires in COVID-19. The assay was immunoSEQ multiplex PCR, and TCRdb's table has in-frame clones only and misses some. The table records approximately 120,000 clones, 55% to 70% of them present only once. Sequencing was done on a sample of peripheral blood. The receptors stem from a woman between 70 and 85 years old with acute or convalescent COVID-19. Each CDR3 is given with its conserved first and last residue. Fields, in order: D gene, clone size, J gene, CDR3 length, V gene, CDR3 DNA, CDR3 protein. D genes are given only for firm matches. A clone size is listed for some rows: how often the clone was seen (once, few, many), or a class if it is expanded.

>TRBD1|.|TRBJ2-7|15|TRBV10-3
TGTGCCATTAGGGGCGAGACAGGGGGGGACTACGAGCAGTACTTC
CAIRGETGGDYEQYF
>.|.|TRBJ2-7|13|TRBV6-6
TGTGCCAGCAGTTACTCCGACACCTACGAGCAGTATTTC
CASSYSDTYEQYF
>TRBD1|.|TRBJ1-1|13|TRBV5-1
TGCGCCAGCAAAGCCGATAGGGGGCCTGAAGCTTTCTTT
CASKADRGPEAFF
>.|.|TRBJ1-4|15|TRBV30
TGTGCCTGGAGTGTACTAGGATCGGGTAATGAAAAACTGTTTTTT
CAWSVLGSGNEKLFF
>.|few|TRBJ2-3|16|TRBV5-4
TGTGCCAGCAGTTCACCCGCGGGACAGCCCACAGATACGCAGTATTTT
CASSSPAGQPTDTQYF
>.|.|TRBJ1-6|15|TRBV3-1/TRBV3-2
TGTGCCAGCAGCCGCACGGGACATGGAGATTCACCCCTCCACTTT
CASSRTGHGDSPLHF
>.|many|TRBJ2-2|14|TRBV19
TGTGCCAGTAGACAGGGTGGCGGAACCGGGGAGCTGTTTTTT
CASRQGGGTGELFF
>.|.|TRBJ1-1|11|TRBV20-1
TGCAGTGCCCTCGGTGGCACTGAAGCTTTCTTT
CSALGGTEAFF
>.|few|TRBJ1-6|13|TRBV27
TGTGCCAGCGCGGAGAGTGGTAATTCACCCCTCCACTTT
CASAESGNSPLHF
>.|.|TRBJ1-5|14|TRBV5-8
TGTGCCAGCAGCTTGCAGGACAGCCATCAGCCCCAGCATTTT
CASSLQDSHQPQHF
>.|.|TRBJ1-1|14|TRBV6-5
TGTGCCAGCAGTCCCATGACAGGGAACACTGAAGCTTTCTTT
CASSPMTGNTEAFF
>.|.|TRBJ1-5|12|TRBV27
TGTGCCAGCAGTTTATTAAGCCAGCCCCAGCATTTT
CASSLLSQPQHF
>TRBD1|.|TRBJ2-3|15|TRBV7-9
TGTGCCAGCAGCTTAGAGGGGGCCTACACAGATACGCAGTATTTT
CASSLEGAYTDTQYF
>.|few|TRBJ1-5|14|TRBV19
TGTGCCAGTACTACGGGGGACTTCGGTCAGCCCCAGCATTTT
CASTTGDFGQPQHF
>TRBD2|.|TRBJ2-2|14|TRBV2
TGTGCCAGCCGTGGACTAGCGGCACGTGGGGAGCTGTTTTTT
CASRGLAARGELFF
>TRBD1|.|TRBJ2-1|16|TRBV7-8
TGTGCCAGCCTCACTTTTACGGGACAGGGGCCTAATGAGCAGTTCTTC
CASLTFTGQGPNEQFF
>.|.|TRBJ1-1|14|TRBV6-2/TRBV6-3
TGTGCCAGCAGTTTGGAGGACAGCCTTTCTGAAGCTTTCTTT
CASSLEDSLSEAFF
>TRBD2|.|TRBJ2-1|14|TRBV6-4
TGTGCCAGCAGGCGGGAGGCCACCTACAATGAGCAGTTCTTC
CASRREATYNEQFF
>TRBD1|.|TRBJ2-7|12|TRBV12-3/TRBV12-4
TGTGCCAGCAGTTTATACAGGGGCGAGCAGTACTTC
CASSLYRGEQYF
>TRBD1|.|TRBJ2-4|14|TRBV5-6
TGTGCCAGCAGCTTCCCGGGACAGGTAAACATTCAGTACTTC
CASSFPGQVNIQYF
>.|.|TRBJ2-7|13|TRBV18
TGTGCCAGCTCACCCCCGGACAGCTACGAGCAGTACTTC
CASSPPDSYEQYF
>.|.|TRBJ2-3|14|TRBV28
TGTGCCAGCAGTTCTATGCCCGAAACAGATACGCAGTATTTT
CASSSMPETDTQYF
>.|few|TRBJ2-2|15|TRBV6-1
TGTGCCAGCAGTGAAATGACAGCCAGGACCGGGGAGCTGTTTTTT
CASSEMTARTGELFF
>.|.|TRBJ1-2|14|TRBV6-1
TGTGCCAGCAGTGAAGCGGGACAAAACTATGGCTACACCTTC
CASSEAGQNYGYTF
>.|.|TRBJ1-2|16|TRBV19
TGTGCCAGTAAAACCGGACGACAGCCCACTTGGTATGGCTACACCTTC
CASKTGRQPTWYGYTF
>TRBD1|.|TRBJ2-1|15|TRBV9
TGTGCCAGCAGCGTAGAGGGGACAGGAGAAAATGAGCAGTTCTTC
CASSVEGTGENEQFF
>.|.|TRBJ1-6|13|TRBV3-1/TRBV3-2
TGTGCCAGCAATGGCGGCGCGGGTTCACCCCTCCACTTT
CASNGGAGSPLHF
>.|.|TRBJ2-3|13|TRBV14
TGTGCCAGCAGCCAAGTTGCAGTAGATACGCAGTATTTT
CASSQVAVDTQYF
>.|few|TRBJ1-4|15|TRBV5-1
TGCGCCAGCAGCCTCGGGACACTGACTAATGAAAAACTGTTTTTT
CASSLGTLTNEKLFF
>.|.|TRBJ1-1|13|TRBV7-2
TGTGCCAGCAGCCAACTGAGAGTCACTGAAGCTTTCTTT
CASSQLRVTEAFF
>.|few|TRBJ2-1|14|TRBV7-2
TGTGCCAGCAGCTTAGGGTCTCTCGGCAATGAGCAGTTCTTC
CASSLGSLGNEQFF
>TRBD2|.|TRBJ2-1|17|TRBV7-9
TGTGCCAGCAGTTCCCCCGGGACTAGCGGGGTCTACAATGAGCAGTTCTTC
CASSSPGTSGVYNEQFF
>TRBD1|.|TRBJ2-2|16|TRBV19
TGTGCCAGTAGTCTCTACGGGACAGCGAACACCGGGGAGCTGTTTTTT
CASSLYGTANTGELFF
>.|.|TRBJ2-1|15|TRBV5-1
TGCGCCAGCAGCTTGGACAGGAGGGCGTACAATGAGCAGTTCTTC
CASSLDRRAYNEQFF
>TRBD2|once|TRBJ2-5|17|TRBV3-1/TRBV3-2
TGTGCCAGCAGCCAAGAATGGGGACTAGCGGGACAAGAGACCCAGTACTTC
CASSQEWGLAGQETQYF
>TRBD2|.|TRBJ2-1|15|TRBV11-2
TGTGCCAGCAGAGAGTCTAGCGGACTTGGGATTGAGCAGTTCTTC
CASRESSGLGIEQFF
>TRBD1|few|TRBJ2-7|14|TRBV5-4
TGTGCCAGCAGCTTGGTTACAGGGGGCGACGAGCAGTACTTC
CASSLVTGGDEQYF
>TRBD1|.|TRBJ1-1|13|TRBV30
TGTGCCTGGACGGGACAGGGGGTTGTAGGGGCTTTCTTT
CAWTGQGVVGAFF
>TRBD1|.|TRBJ1-4|15|TRBV28
TGTGCCAGCAGGCCCGGCGACAGGGGCTACGAAAAACTGTTTTTT
CASRPGDRGYEKLFF
>TRBD1|many|TRBJ1-6|14|TRBV4-3
TGCGCCAGCAGCCTTGACAGGGGTGATTCACCCCTCCACTTT
CASSLDRGDSPLHF
>TRBD1|few|TRBJ1-4|15|TRBV3-1/TRBV3-2
TGTGCCAGCAGCCAGGAGGACAGGGTAGAAGAAAAACTGTTTTTT
CASSQEDRVEEKLFF
>TRBD2|.|TRBJ2-1|16|TRBV6-1
TGTGCCAGCAGTGAATTGGGGACGGGGGGTGACAATGAGCAGTTCTTC
CASSELGTGGDNEQFF
>.|few|TRBJ1-5|15|TRBV28
TGTGCCAGCAGTTTATGGACAGATAGCAATCAGCCCCAGCATTTT
CASSLWTDSNQPQHF
>TRBD1|.|TRBJ1-5|14|TRBV10-3
TGTGCCATCAGGGCAGGGGGCTCAGGCCAGCCCCAGCATTTT
CAIRAGGSGQPQHF
>.|.|TRBJ2-4|17|TRBV6-1
TGTGCCAGCAGTGAAGGGAGTGGGGCAGTACTAAAAAACATTCAGTACTTC
CASSEGSGAVLKNIQYF
>.|few|TRBJ1-6|14|TRBV9
TGTGCCAGCAGCGAGCCCGGGGGGTACTCACCCCTCCACTTT
CASSEPGGYSPLHF
>.|many|TRBJ2-3|14|TRBV4-2
TGTGCCAGCAGCCGGGACTCGTCCACAGATACGCAGTATTTT
CASSRDSSTDTQYF
>.|.|TRBJ2-5|13|TRBV19
TGTGCCAGTAGAGCAGGGTTAGGAGAGACCCAGTACTTC
CASRAGLGETQYF
>.|.|TRBJ1-2|15|TRBV6-2/TRBV6-3
TGTGCCAGCAGTTACGGGATCGGGGGTAGCTATGGCTACACCTTC
CASSYGIGGSYGYTF
>.|.|TRBJ2-3|13|TRBV10-3
TGTGCCATCGGGACGGGGGGCACAGATACGCAGTATTTT
CAIGTGGTDTQYF
>.|.|TRBJ2-3|15|TRBV7-3
TGTGCCAGCAGCTCAGGGGGGAGTTTCACAGATACGCAGTATTTT
CASSSGGSFTDTQYF
>.|.|TRBJ1-2|13|TRBV19
TGTGCCACCCGGGGAACAGGGAACTATGGCTACACCTTC
CATRGTGNYGYTF
>.|.|TRBJ1-2|13|TRBV7-2
TGTGCCAGTACGCGGGGGCTTTTCTATGGCTACACCTTC
CASTRGLFYGYTF
>.|.|TRBJ1-2|11|TRBV28
TGTGCCAGCAGTTCCCCCCGTGGCTACACCTTC
CASSSPRGYTF
>.|.|TRBJ2-2|15|TRBV2
TGTGCCAGCAGACGGAGCCCGGGATCCACCGGGGAGCTGTTTTTT
CASRRSPGSTGELFF
>TRBD1|.|TRBJ1-3|14|TRBV7-2
TGTGCCAGCAACAGGGGCACCTCTGGAAACACCATATATTTT
CASNRGTSGNTIYF
>.|.|TRBJ1-3|14|TRBV7-2
TGTGCCAGCAGCTTAGTAACAGCCGGAAACACCATATATTTT
CASSLVTAGNTIYF
>TRBD1|once|TRBJ1-2|15|TRBV14
TGTGCCAGCAGCCAGGACAGGGGGCGGTTTCACGGCTACACCTTC
CASSQDRGRFHGYTF
>.|few|TRBJ1-5|14|TRBV19
TGTGCCAGTAGTCCCCAGTGGGGGGACCAGCCCCAGCATTTT
CASSPQWGDQPQHF